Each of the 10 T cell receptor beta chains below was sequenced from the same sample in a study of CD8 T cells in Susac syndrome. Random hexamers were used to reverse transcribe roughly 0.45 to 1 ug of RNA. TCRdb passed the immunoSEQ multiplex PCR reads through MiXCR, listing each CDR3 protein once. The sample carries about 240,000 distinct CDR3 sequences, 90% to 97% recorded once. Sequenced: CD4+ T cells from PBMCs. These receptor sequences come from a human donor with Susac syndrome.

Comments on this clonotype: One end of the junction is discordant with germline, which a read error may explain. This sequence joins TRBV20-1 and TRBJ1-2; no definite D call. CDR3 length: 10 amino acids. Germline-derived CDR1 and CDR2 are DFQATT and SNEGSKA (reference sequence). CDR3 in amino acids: CSAGDYGYTF. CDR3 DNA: TGCAGTGCTGGAGATTATGGCTACACCTTC.

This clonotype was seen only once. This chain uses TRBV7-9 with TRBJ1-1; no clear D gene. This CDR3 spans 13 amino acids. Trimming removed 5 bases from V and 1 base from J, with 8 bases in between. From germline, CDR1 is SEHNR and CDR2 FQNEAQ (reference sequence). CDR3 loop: CASSPMGNTEAFF. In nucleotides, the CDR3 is TGTGCCAGCAGCCCCATGGGGAACACTGAAGCTTTCTTT.

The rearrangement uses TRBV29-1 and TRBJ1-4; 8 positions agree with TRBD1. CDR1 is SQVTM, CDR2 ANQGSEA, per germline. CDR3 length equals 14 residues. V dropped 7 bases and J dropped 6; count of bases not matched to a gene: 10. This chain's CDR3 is CSAGTGTSDEKLFF. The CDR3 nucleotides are TGCAGCGCAGGGACAGGAACGTCGGATGAAAAACTGTTTTTT. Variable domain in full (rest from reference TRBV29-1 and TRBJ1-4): SAVISQKPSRDICQRGTSLTIQCQVDSQVTMMFWYRQQPGQSLTLIATANQGSEATYESGFVIDKFPISRPNLTFSTLTVSNMSPEDSSIYLCSAGTGTSDEKLFFGSGTQLSVL.

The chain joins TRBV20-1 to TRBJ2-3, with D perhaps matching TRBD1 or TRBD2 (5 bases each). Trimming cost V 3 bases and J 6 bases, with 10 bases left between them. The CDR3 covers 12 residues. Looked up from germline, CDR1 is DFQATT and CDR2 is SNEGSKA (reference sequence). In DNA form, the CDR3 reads TGCAGTGCTAGCGGGACCGCCGATACGCAGTATTTT. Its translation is CSASGTADTQYF.

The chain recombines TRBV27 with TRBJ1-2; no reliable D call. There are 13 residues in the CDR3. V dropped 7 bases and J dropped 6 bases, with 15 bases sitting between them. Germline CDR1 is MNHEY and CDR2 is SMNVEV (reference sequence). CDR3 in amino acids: CASTGVGRNGYTF. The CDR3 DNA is TGTGCCAGCACCGGGGTAGGGAGGAATGGCTACACCTTC.

Here the CDR3 reads CASSRSWTGELFF. As DNA, the CDR3 is TGTGCCAGCAGCCGAAGCTGGACCGGGGAGCTGTTTTTT. The rearrangement links TRBV5-6 to TRBJ2-2; D unresolved. V dropped 4 bases and J dropped 5 bases, with 9 bases sitting between them. The length of the CDR3 is 13 residues. Germline lookup yields CDR1 SGHDT and CDR2 YYEEEE.

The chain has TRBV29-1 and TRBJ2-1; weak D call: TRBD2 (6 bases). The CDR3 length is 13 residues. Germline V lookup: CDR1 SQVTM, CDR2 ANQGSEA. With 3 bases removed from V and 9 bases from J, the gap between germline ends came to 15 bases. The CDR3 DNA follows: TGCAGCGTTGAGGGGGGAGTAGTAGGTGAGCAGTTCTTC. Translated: CSVEGGVVGEQFF.

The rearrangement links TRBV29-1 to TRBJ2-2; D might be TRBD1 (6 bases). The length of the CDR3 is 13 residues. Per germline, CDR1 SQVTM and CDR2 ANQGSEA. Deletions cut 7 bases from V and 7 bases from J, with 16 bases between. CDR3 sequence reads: CSARGIVNGELFF. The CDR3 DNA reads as TGCAGCGCGAGGGGGATTGTCAACGGGGAGCTGTTTTTT.

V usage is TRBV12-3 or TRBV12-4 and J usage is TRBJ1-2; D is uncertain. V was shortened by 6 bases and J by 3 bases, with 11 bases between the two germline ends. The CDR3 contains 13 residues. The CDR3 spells CASRAAGHYGYTF. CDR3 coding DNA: TGTGCCAGCAGAGCCGCCGGGCACTATGGCTACACCTTC.

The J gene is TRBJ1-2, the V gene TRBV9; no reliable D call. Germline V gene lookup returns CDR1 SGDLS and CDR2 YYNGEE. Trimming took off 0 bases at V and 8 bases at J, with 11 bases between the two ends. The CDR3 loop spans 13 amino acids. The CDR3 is CASSVVGESGYTF. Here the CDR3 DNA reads TGTGCCAGCAGCGTAGTTGGGGAGAGCGGCTACACCTTC.